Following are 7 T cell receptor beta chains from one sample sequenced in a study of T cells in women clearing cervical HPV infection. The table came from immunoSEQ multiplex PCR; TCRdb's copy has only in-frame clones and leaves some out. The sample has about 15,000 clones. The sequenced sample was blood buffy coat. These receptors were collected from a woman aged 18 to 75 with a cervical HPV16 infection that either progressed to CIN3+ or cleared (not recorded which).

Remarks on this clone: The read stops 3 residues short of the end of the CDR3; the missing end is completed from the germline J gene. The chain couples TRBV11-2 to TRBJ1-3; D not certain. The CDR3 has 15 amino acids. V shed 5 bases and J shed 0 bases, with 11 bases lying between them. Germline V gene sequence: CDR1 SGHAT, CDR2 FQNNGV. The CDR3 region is CASSPLDFSGNTIYF. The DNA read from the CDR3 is TGTGCCAGCAGCCCCTTGGACTTCTCTGGAAACACC.

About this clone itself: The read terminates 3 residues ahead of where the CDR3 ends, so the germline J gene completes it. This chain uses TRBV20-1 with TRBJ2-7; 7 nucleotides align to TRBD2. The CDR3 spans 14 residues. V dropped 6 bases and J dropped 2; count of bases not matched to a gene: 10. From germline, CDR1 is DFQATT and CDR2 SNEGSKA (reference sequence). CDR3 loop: CSASGGRGTYEQYF. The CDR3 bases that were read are TGCAGTGCGTCGGGTGGGCGGGGGACCTACGAG.

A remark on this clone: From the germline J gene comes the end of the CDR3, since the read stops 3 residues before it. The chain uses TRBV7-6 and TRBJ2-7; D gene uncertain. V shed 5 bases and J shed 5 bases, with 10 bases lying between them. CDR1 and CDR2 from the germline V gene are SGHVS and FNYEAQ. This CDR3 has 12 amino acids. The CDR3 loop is CASSATEHEQYF. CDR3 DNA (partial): TGTGCCAGCAGCGCAACAGAGCACGAG. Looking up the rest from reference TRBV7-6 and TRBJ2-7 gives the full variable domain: GAGVSQSPRYKVTKRGQDVALRCDPISGHVSLYWYRQALGQGPEFLTYFNYEAQQDKSGLPNDRFSAERPEGSISTLTIQRTEQRDSAMYRCASSATEHEQYFGPGTRLTVT.

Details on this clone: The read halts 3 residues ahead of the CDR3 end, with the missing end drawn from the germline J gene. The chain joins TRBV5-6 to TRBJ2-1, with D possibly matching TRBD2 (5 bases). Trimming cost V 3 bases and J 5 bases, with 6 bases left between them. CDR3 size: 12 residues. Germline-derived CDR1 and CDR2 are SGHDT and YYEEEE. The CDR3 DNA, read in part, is TGTGCCAGCAGCTCCGGGGACAATGAG. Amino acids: CASSSGDNE. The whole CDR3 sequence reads CASSSGDNEQFF.

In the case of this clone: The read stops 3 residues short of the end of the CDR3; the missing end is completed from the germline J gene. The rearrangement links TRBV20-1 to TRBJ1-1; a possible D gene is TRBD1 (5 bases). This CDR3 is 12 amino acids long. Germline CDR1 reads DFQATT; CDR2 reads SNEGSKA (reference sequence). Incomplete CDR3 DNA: TGCAGTGCTTATCTCGTGGGGGGAGGG. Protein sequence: CSAYLVGGG. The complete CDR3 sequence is CSAYLVGGGAFF.

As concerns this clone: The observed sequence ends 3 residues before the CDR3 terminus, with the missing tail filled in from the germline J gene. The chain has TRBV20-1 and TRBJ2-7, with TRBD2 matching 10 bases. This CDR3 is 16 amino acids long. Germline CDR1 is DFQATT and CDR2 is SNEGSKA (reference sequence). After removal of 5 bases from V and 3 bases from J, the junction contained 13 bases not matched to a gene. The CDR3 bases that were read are TGCAGTGCTGGATCCGGGCTAGCGGGAGCCTACTACGAG. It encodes CSAGSGLAGAYYE. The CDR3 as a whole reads CSAGSGLAGAYYEQYF.

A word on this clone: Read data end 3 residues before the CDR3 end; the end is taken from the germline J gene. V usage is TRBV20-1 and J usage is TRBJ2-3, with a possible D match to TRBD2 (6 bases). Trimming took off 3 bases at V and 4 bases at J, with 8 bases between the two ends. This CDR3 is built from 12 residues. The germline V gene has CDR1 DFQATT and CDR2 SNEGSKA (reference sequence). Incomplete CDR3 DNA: TGCAGTGCTAGTACGGGGGCAGATACG. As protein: CSASTGADT. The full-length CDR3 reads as CSASTGADTQYF.